This T cell receptor beta chain appears in the sequencing data of a study of neurological immune-mediated disorders. The study, taken as a whole, reports: HTLV-1-associated myelopathy led in TCR clonal expansion, while multiple sclerosis ranked lowest, below healthy controls. Phylogenetic grouping assigned the repertoires of 18 of 34 multiple sclerosis patients to a single related-CDR3 cluster, representing a possible signature.

This clonotype appeared a few times. The antigen is not known. The cDNA came from 5'RACE, which used 10-nucleotide random UMIs. TCRdb redid the calling of the 5' RACE reads with MiXCR, one entry per CDR3 protein. The sample holds approximately 130,000 distinct CDR3 sequences; more than 2.5% are singletons and the top ten take over 1%. The CDR3 sequence is 16 residues long. J lost 1 base, V lost 6 bases, and 10 bases had no gene match. Germline V lookup: CDR1 MNHEY, CDR2 SVGEGT. The chain combines TRBV6-2 or TRBV6-3 with TRBJ1-1; TRBD1 aligns across 8 bases. What was sequenced was PBMCs. The TCR comes from a woman in her 30s with multiple sclerosis. This CDR3 is CASSRGYRGKNTEAFF. The CDR3 nucleotides are TGTGCCAGCAGCCGAGGCTACAGGGGGAAGAACACTGAAGCTTTCTTT.